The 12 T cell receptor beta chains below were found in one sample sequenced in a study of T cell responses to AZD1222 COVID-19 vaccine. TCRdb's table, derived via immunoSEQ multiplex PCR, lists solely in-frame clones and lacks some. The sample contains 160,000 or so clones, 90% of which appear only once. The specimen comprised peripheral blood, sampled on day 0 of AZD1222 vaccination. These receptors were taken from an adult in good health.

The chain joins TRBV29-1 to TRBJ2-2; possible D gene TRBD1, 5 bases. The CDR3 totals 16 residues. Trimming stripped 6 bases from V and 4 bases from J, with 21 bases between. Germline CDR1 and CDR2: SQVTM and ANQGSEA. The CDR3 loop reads CSVITEGDMGTGELFF. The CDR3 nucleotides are TGCAGCGTGATAACCGAAGGGGATATGGGCACCGGGGAGCTGTTTTTT.

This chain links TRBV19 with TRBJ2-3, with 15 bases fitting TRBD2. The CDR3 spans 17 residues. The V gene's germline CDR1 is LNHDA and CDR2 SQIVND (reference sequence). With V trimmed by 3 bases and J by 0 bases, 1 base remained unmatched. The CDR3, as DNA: TGTGCCAGTAGTATTGGGACTAGCGGGGGGAGCACAGATACGCAGTATTTT. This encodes CASSIGTSGGSTDTQYF.

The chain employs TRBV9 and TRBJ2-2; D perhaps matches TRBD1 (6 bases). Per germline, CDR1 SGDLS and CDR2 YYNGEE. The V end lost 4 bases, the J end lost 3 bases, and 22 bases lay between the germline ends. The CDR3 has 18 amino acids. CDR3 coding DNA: TGTGCCAGCAGCCTTTGGTCGTGGGGGCCGGTAGACACCGGGGAGCTGTTTTTT. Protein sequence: CASSLWSWGPVDTGELFF.

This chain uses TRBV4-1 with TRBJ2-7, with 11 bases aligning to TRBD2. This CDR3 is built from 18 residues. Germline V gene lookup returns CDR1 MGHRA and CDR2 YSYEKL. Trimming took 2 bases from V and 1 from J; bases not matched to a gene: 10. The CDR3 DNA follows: TGCGCCAGCAGCCAAAGAGGTAGCGGGAGGGCGGTATCCTACGAGCAGTACTTC. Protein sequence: CASSQRGSGRAVSYEQYF.

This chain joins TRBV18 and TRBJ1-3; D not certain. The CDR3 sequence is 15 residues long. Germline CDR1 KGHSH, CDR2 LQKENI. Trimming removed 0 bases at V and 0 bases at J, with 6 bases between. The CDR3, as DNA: TGTGCCAGCTCACCACCGGTCTACTCTGGAAACACCATATATTTT. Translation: CASSPPVYSGNTIYF.

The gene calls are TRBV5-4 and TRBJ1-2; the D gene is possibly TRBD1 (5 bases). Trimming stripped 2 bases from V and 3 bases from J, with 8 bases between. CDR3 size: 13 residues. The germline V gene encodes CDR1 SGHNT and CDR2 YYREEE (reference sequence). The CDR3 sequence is CASSFGTDYGYTF. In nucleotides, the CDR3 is TGTGCCAGCAGCTTTGGGACGGACTATGGCTACACCTTC.

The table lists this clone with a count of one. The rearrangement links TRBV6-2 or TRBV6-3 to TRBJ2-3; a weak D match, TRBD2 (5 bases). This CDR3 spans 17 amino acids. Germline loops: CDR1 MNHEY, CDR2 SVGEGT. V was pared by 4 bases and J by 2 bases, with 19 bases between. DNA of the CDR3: TGTGCCAGCAGTTCCCTTTTGCGGGTGTTCTCCACAGATACGCAGTATTTT. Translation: CASSSLLRVFSTDTQYF.

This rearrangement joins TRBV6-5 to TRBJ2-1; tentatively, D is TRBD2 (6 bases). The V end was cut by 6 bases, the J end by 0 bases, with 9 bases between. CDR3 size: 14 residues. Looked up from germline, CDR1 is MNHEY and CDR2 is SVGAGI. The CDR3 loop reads CASRLAVSYNEQFF. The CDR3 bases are TGTGCCAGCAGACTAGCAGTCTCCTACAATGAGCAGTTCTTC.

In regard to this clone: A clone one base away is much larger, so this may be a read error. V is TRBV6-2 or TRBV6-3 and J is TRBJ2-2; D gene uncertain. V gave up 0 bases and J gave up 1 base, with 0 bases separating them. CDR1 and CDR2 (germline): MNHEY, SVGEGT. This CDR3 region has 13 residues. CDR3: CASSYSNTGELFF. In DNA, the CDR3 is TGTGCCAGCAGTTACTCGAACACCGGGGAGCTGTTTTTT.

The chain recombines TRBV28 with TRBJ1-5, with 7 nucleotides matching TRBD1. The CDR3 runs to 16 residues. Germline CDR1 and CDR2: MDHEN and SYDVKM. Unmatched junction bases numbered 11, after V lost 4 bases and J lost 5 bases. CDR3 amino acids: CASSSTSGQNHQPQHF. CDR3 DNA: TGTGCCAGCAGTTCAACCTCGGGACAGAACCATCAGCCCCAGCATTTT. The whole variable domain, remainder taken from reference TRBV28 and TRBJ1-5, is DVKVTQSSRYLVKRTGEKVFLECVQDMDHENMFWYRQDPGLGLRLIYFSYDVKMKEKGDIPEGYSVSREKKERFSLILESASTNQTSMYLCASSSTSGQNHQPQHFGDGTRLSIL.

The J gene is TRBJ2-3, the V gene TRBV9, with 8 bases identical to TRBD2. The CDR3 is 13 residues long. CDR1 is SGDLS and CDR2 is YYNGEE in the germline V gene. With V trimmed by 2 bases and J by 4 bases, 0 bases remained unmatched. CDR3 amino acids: CASSVTSADTQYF. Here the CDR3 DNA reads TGTGCCAGCAGCGTGACTAGCGCAGATACGCAGTATTTT.

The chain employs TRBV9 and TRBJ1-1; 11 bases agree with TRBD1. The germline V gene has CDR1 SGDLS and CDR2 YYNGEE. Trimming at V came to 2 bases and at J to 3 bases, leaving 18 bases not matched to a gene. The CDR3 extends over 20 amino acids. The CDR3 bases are TGTGCCAGCAGCGTGAGAGGAAGAGTTGGACAGGGGGCAGGGTACACTGAAGCTTTCTTT. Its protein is CASSVRGRVGQGAGYTEAFF.